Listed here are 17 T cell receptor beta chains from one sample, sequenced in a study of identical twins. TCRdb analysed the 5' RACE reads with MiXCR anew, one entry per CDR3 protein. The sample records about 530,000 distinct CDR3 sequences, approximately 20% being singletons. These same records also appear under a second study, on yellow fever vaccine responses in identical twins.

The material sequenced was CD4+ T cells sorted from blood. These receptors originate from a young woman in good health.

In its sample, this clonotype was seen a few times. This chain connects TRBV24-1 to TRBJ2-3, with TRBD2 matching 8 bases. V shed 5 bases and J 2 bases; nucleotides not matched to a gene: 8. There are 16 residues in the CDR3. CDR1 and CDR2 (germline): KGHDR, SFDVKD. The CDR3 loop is CATSGGAGGHTDTQYF. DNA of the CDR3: TGTGCCACCAGTGGCGGCGCGGGAGGTCACACAGATACGCAGTATTTT.

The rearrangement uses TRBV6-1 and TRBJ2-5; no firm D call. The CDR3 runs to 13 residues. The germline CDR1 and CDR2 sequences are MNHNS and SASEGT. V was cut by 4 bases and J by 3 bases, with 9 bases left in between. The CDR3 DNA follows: TGTGCCAGCAGTGCTCGTCGGGAAGAGACCCAGTACTTC. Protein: CASSARREETQYF.

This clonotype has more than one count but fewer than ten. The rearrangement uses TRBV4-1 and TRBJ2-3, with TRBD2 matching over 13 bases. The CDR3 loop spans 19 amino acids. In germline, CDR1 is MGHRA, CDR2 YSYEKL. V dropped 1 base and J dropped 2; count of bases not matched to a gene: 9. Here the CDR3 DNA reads TGCGCCAGCAGCCAAGGTTCCTGGACTAGCGGGGGAATCACAGATACGCAGTATTTT. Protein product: CASSQGSWTSGGITDTQYF.

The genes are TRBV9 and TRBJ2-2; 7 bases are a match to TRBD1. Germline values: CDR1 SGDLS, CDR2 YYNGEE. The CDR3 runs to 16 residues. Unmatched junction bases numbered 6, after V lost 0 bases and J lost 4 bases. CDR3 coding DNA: TGTGCCAGCAGCGTAGTACAGGGGTCAAGCACCGGGGAGCTGTTTTTT. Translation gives CASSVVQGSSTGELFF.

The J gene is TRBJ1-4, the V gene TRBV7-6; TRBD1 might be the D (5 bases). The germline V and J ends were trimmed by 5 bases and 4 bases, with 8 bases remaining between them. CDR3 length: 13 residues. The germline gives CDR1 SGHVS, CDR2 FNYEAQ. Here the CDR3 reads CASSDRYNEKLFF. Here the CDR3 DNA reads TGTGCCAGCAGCGACAGATATAATGAAAAACTGTTTTTT.

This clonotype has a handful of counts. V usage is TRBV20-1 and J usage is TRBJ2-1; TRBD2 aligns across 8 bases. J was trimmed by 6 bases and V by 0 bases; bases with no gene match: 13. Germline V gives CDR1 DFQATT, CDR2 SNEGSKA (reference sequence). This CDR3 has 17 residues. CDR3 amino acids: CSARDWASGLLGNEQFF. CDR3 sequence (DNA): TGCAGTGCTAGAGATTGGGCTAGCGGGCTCCTAGGCAATGAGCAGTTCTTC.

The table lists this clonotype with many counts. The CDR3 DNA reads as TGTGCCAGCAGCTTGGTCGCTTACGAGCAGTACTTC. This encodes CASSLVAYEQYF. The V call is TRBV5-5, the J call TRBJ2-7; D unclear. Trimming pared 0 bases from V and 4 bases from J, leaving 5 bases between. From germline, CDR1 is SGHKS and CDR2 YYEKEE (reference sequence). The CDR3 length is 12 residues.

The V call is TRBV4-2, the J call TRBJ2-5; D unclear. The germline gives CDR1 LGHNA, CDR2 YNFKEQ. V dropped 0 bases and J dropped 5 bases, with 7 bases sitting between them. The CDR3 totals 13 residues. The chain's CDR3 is CASSQDISETQYF. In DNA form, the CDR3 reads TGTGCCAGCAGCCAAGACATATCGGAGACCCAGTACTTC.

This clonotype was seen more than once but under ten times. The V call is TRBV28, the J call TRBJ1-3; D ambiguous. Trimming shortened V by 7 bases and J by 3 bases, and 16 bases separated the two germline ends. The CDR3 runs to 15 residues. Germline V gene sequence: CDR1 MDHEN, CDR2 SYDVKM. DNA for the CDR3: TGTGCCAGCACTCCCGGCGCAGGAGTTGGAAACACCATATATTTT. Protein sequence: CASTPGAGVGNTIYF.

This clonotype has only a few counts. The DNA of the CDR3 is TGTGCCAGCAGCTCGTCTAGTGAGCTTGGGAATGAGCAGTTCTTC. This gives the protein CASSSSSELGNEQFF. The chain carries TRBV7-9 and TRBJ2-1; D is unresolved. Germline CDR1 SEHNR, CDR2 FQNEAQ (reference sequence). This CDR3 region has 15 residues. V lost 4 bases and J 7 bases, leaving 17 bases between the germline ends.

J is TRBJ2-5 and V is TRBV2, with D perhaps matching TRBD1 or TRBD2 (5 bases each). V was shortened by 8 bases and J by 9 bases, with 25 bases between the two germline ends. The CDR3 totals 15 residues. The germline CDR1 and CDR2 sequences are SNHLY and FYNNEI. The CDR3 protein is CASQGTGTVKTAQYF. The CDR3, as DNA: TGTGCCAGCCAGGGAACCGGGACGGTCAAAACGGCCCAGTACTTC. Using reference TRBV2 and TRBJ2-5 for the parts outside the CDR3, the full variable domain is EPEVTQTPSHQVTQMGQEVILRCVPISNHLYFYWYRQILGQKVEFLVSFYNNEISEKSEIFDDQFSVERPDGSNFTLKIRSTKLEDSAMYFCASQGTGTVKTAQYFGPGTRLLVL.

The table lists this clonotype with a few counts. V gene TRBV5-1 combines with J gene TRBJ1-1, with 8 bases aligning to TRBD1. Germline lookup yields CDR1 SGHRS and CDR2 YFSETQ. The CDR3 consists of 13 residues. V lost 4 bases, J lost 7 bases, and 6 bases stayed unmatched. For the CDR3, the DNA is TGCGCCAGCAGCAAGGACAGGGAATTTGAAGCTTTCTTT. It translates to CASSKDREFEAFF. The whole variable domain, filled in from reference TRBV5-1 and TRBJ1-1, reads KAGVTQTPRYLIKTRGQQVTLSCSPISGHRSVSWYQQTPGQGLQFLFEYFSETQRNKGNFPGRFSGRQFSNSRSEMNVSTLELGDSALYLCASSKDREFEAFFGQGTRLTVV.

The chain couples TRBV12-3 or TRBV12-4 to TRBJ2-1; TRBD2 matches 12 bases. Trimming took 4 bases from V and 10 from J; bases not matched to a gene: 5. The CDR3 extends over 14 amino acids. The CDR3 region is CASSSSGRAPEQFF. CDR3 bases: TGTGCCAGCAGTTCTAGCGGGAGGGCGCCGGAGCAGTTCTTC.

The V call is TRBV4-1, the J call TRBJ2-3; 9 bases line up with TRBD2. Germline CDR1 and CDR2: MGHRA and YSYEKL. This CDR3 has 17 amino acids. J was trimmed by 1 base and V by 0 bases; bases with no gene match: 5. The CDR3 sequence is CASSQDPSGTRTDTQYF. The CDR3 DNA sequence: TGCGCCAGCAGCCAAGATCCTAGCGGGACCCGCACAGATACGCAGTATTTT.

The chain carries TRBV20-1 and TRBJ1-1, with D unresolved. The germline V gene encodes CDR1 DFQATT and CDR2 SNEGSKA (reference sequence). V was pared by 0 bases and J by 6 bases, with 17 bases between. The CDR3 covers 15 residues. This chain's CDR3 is CSARDGRDFLSEAFF. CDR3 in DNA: TGCAGTGCTAGAGACGGACGGGATTTTTTGTCTGAAGCTTTCTTT.

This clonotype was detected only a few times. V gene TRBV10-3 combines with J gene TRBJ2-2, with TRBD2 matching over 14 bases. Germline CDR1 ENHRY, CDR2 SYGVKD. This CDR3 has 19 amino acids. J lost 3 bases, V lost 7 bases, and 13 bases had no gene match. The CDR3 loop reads CAIKQRLAGGPRDTGELFF. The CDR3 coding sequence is TGTGCCATCAAACAAAGACTAGCGGGAGGGCCGCGCGACACCGGGGAGCTGTTTTTT.

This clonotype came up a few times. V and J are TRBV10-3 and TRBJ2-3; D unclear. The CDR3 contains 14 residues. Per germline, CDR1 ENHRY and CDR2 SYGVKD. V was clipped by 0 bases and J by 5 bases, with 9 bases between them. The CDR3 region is CAISESSPGDTQYF. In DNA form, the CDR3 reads TGTGCCATCAGTGAGTCTTCACCCGGAGATACGCAGTATTTT.